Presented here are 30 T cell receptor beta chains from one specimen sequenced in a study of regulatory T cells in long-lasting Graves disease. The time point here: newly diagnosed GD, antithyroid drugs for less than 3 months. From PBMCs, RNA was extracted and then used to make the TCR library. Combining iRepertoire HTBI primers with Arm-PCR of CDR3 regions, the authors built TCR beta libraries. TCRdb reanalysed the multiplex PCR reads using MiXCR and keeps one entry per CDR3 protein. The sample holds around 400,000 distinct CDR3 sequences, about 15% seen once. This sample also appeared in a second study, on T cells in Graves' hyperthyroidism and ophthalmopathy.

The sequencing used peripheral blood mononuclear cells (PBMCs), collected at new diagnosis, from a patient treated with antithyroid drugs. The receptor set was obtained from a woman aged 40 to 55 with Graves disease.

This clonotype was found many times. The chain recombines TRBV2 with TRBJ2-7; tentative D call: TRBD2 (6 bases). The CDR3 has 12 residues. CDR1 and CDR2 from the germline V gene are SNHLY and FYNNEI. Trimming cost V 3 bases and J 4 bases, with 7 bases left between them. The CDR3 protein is CASSDREYEQYF. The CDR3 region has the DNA TGTGCCAGCAGTGACCGGGAGTACGAGCAGTACTTC.

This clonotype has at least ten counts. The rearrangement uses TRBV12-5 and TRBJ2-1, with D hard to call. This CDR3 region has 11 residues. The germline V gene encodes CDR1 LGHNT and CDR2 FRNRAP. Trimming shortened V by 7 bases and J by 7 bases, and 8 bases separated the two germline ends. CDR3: CASAQNNEQFF. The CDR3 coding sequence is TGTGCTAGTGCCCAAAATAATGAGCAGTTCTTC.

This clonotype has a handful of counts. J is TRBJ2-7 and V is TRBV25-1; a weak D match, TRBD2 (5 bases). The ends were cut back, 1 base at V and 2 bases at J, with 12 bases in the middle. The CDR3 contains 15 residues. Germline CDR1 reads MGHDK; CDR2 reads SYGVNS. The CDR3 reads CASSELSGKPYEQYF. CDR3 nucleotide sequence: TGTGCCAGCAGTGAATTGTCGGGGAAACCCTACGAGCAGTACTTC.

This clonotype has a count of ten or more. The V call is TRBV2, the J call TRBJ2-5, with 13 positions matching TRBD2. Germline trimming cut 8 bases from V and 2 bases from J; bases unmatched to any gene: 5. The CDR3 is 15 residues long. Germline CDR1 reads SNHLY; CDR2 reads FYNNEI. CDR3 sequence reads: CASRKLAGGQETQYF. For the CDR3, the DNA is TGTGCCAGCCGGAAACTAGCGGGAGGGCAAGAGACCCAGTACTTC.

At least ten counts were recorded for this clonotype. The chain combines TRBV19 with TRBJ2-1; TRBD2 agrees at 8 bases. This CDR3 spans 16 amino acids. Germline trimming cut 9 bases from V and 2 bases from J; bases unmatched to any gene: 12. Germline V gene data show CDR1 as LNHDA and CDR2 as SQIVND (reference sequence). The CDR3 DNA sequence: TGTGCCAGCAGTTTACGGGAGGGCCGTCCCTACAATGAGCAGTTCTTC. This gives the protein CASSLREGRPYNEQFF.

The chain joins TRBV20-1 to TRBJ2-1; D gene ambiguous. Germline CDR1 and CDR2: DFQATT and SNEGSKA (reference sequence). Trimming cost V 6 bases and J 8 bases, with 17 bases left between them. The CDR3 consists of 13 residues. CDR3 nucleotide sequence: TGCAGTGCCGGTATAGACGACGGGTATGAGCAGTTCTTC. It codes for CSAGIDDGYEQFF.

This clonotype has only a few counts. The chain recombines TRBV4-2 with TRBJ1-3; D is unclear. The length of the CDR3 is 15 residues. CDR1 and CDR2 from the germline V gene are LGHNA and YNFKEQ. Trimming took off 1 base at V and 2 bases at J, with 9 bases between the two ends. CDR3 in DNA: TGTGCCAGCAGCCAAGTAAAGGAAGCTGGAAACACCATATATTTT. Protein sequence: CASSQVKEAGNTIYF.

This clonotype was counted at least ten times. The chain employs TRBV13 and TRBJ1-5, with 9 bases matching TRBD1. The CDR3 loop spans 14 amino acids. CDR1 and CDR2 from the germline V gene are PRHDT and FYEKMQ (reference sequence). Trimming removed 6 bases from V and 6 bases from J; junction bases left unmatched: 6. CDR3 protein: CASSMGQGRQPQHF. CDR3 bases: TGTGCCAGCAGTATGGGACAGGGCCGTCAGCCCCAGCATTTT.

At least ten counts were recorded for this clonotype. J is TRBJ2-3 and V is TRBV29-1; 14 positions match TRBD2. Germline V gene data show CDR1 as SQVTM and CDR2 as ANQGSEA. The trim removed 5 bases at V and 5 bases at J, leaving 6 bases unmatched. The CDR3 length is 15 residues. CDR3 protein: CSVLRLAGGRDTQYF. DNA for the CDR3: TGCAGCGTTCTTAGACTAGCGGGAGGGCGAGATACGCAGTATTTT.

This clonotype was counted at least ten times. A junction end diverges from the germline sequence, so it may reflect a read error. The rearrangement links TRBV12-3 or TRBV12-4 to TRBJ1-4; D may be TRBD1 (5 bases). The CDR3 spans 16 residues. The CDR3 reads CASSLGLGRINEKLFF. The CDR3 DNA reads TGTGCCAGCAGCTTAGGCTTGGGACGGATTAATGAAAAACTGTTTTTT.

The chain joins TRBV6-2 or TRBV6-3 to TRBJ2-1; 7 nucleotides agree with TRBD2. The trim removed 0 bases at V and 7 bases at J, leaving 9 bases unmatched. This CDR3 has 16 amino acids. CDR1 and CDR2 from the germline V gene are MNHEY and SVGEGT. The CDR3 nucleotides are TGTGCCAGCAGTTACTCGATAGTTAGCGGGCCAAATGAGCAGTTCTTC. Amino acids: CASSYSIVSGPNEQFF.

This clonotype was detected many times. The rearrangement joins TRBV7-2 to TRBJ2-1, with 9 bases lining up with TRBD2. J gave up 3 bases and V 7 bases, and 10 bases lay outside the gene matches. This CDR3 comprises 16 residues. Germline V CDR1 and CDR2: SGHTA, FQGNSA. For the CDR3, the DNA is TGTGCCAGCACCCTTACGGGACTAGCACACTACAATGAGCAGTTCTTC. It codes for CASTLTGLAHYNEQFF.

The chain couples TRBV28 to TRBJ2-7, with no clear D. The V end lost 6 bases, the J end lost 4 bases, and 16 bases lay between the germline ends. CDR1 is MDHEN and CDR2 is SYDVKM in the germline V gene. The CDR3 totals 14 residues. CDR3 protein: CASSPRLELYEQYF. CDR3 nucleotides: TGTGCCAGCAGCCCCAGACTGGAATTATACGAGCAGTACTTC.

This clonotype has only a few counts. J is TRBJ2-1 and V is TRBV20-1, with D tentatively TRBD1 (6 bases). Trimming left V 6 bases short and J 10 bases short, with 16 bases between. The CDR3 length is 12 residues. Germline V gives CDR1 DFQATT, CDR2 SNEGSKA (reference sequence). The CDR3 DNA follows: TGCAGTGCGGACAGCTTAAACGCAGAGCAGTTCTTC. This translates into CSADSLNAEQFF.

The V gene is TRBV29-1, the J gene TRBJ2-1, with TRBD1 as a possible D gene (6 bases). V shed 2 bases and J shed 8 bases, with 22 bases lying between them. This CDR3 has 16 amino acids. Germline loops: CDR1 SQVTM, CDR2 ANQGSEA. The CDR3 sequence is CSVESPLSHRDDEQFF. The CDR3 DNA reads TGCAGCGTTGAAAGCCCCCTAAGCCACAGGGACGATGAGCAGTTCTTC.

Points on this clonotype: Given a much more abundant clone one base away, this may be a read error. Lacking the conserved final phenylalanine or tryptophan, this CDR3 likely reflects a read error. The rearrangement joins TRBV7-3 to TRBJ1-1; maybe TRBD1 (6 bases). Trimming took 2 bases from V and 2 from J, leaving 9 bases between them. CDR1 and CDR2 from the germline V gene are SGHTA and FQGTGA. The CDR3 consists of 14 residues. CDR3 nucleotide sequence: TGTGCCAGCAGCTTACGACAGGCTAACACTGAAGCTTTCTTA. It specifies CASSLRQANTEAFL.

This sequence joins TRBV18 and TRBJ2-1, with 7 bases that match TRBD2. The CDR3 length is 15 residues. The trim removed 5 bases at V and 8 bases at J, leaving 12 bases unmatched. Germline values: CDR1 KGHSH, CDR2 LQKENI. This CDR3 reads CASSDGREGQDEQFF. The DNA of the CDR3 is TGTGCCAGCTCAGATGGGAGGGAGGGCCAGGATGAGCAGTTCTTC.

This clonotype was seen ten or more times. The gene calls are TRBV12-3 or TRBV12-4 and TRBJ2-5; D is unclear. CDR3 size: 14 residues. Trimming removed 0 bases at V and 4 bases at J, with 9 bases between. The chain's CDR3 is CASSLAVHGETQYF. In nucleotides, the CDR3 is TGTGCCAGCAGTTTAGCGGTTCATGGAGAGACCCAGTACTTC.

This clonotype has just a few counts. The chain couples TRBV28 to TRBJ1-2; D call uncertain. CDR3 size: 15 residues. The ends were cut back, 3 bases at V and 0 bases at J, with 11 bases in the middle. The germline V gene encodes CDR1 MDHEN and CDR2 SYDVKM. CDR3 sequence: CASSLPDSANYGYTF. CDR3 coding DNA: TGTGCCAGCAGTTTGCCAGACTCAGCTAACTATGGCTACACCTTC.

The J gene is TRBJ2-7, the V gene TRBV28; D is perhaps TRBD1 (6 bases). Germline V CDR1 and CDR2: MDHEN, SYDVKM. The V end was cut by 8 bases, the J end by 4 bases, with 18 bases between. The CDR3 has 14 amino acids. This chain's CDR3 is CASGSGTCGYEQYF. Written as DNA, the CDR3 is TGTGCCAGCGGGTCCGGGACATGCGGGTACGAGCAGTACTTC.

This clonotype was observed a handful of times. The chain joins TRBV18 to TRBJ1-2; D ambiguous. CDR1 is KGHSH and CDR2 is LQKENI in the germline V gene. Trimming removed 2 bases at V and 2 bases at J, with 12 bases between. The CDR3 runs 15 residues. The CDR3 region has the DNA TGTGCCAGCTCACCAAGTTCGGGTGAGAACTATGGCTACACCTTC. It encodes CASSPSSGENYGYTF.

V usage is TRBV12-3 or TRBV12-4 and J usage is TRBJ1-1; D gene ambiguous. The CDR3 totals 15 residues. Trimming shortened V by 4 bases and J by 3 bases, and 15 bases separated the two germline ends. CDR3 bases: TGTGCCAGCAGTTCCCCTTTAGGCGGGGACACTGAAGCTTTCTTT. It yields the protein CASSSPLGGDTEAFF.

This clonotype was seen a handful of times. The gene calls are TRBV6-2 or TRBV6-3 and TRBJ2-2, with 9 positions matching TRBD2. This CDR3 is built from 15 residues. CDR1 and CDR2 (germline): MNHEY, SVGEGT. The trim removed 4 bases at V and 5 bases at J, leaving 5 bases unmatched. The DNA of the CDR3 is TGTGCCAGCAGTTTGACTAGCGGATGGACCGGGGAGCTGTTTTTT. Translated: CASSLTSGWTGELFF.

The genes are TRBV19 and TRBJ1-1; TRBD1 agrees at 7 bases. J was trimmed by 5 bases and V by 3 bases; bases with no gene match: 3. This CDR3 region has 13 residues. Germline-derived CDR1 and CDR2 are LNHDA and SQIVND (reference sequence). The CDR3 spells CASSIRQGTEAFF. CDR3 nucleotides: TGTGCCAGTAGTATTCGACAGGGAACTGAAGCTTTCTTT.

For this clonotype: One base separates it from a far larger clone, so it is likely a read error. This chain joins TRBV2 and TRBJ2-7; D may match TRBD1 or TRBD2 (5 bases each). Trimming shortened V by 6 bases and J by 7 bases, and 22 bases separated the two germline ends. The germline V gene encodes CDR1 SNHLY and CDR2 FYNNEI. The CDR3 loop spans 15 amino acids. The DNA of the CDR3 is TGTGCCAGCAGGCCCGGGACCGACACCTACGAGGAGCAGTACTTC. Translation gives CASRPGTDTYEEQYF. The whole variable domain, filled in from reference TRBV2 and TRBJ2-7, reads EPEVTQTPSHQVTQMGQEVILRCVPISNHLYFYWYRQILGQKVEFLVSFYNNEISEKSEIFDDQFSVERPDGSNFTLKIRSTKLEDSAMYFCASRPGTDTYEEQYFGPGTRLTVT.

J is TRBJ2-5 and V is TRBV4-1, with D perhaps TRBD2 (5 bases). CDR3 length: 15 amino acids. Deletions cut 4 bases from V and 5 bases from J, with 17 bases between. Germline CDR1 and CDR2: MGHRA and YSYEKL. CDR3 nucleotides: TGCGCCAGCAGCCCCCAGTGGTTGCGAGGGGAGACCCAGTACTTC. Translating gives CASSPQWLRGETQYF.

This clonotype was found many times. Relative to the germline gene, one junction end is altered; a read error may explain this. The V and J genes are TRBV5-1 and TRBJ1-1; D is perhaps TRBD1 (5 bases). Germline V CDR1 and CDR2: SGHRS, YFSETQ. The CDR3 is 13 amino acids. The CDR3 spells CASSLTANTEAFF. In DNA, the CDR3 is TGTGCCAGCAGCCTGACAGCGAACACTGAAGCTTTCTTT.

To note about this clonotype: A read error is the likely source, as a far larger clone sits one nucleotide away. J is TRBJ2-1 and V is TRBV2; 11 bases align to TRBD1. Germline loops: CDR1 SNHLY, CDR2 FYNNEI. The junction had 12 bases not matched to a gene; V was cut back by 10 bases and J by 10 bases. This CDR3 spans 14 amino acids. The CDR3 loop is CATSWDRGEYEQFF. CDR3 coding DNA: TGTGCCACGAGCTGGGACAGGGGGGAATACGAGCAGTTCTTC.

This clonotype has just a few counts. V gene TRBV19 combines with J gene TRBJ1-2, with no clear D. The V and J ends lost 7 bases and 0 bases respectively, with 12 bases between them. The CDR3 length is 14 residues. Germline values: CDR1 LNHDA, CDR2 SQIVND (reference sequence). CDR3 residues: CASTSPGTNYGYTF. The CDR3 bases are TGTGCCAGTACCTCACCGGGGACTAACTATGGCTACACCTTC.

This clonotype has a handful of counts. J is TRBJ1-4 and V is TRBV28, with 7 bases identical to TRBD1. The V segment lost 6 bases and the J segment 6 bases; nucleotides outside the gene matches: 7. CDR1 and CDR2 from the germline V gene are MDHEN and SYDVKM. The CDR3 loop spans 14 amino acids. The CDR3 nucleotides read TGTGCCAGCAGGCGAGGGGGCGGGGATGAAAAACTGTTTTTT. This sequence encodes CASRRGGGDEKLFF.